This T cell receptor (beta chain) was captured in a study of cytomegalovirus exposure and HLA in healthy donors. Study outcomes and limitations: Cytomegalovirus-associated TCR beta chains were listed, numbering approximately 150. Researchers reported that a few CMV-associated chains were confirmed in vitro as CMV antigen-specific.

CDR1 is KGHSH, CDR2 LQKENI, per germline. The ends lost 3 bases at V and 3 bases at J; junction bases unmatched: 0. The CDR3 has 13 amino acids. Of note for this clone: Antigen: not known.

Generated by immunoSEQ multiplex PCR, the TCRdb table keeps only in-frame clones and is missing some. The table lists 250,000 to 400,000 clones, 88% of them singletons, with over 0.9% in the top ten. The sequencing input was PBMCs. This rearrangement joins TRBV18 to TRBJ2-5; TRBD1 aligns across 8 bases. The origin of this receptor is a man aged 30 to 45 in good health and CMV-seronegative. Here the CDR3 reads CASSPDREETQYF. DNA for the CDR3: TGTGCCAGCTCACCGGACAGGGAAGAGACCCAGTACTTC.